This T cell receptor (beta chain) derives from a study of cytomegalovirus exposure and HLA in healthy donors. Primers for the PCR totalled 60 Vbeta and 13 Jbeta. Only in-frame clones appear in the TCRdb table, and some are missing; sequencing was by immunoSEQ multiplex PCR. The sample includes about 160,000 clones, nearly 80% seen only once; the top ten take about a tenth. CDR1 is SQVTM and CDR2 is ANQGSEA in the germline V gene. The CDR3 sequence is 14 residues long. The germline V and J ends were trimmed by 4 bases and 0 bases, with 12 bases remaining between them. V is TRBV29-1 and J is TRBJ1-1, with D possibly being TRBD1 (6 bases). This TCR derives from a man aged 18 to 29 in good health and CMV-seropositive. The sample consisted of PBMCs. The CDR3 bases are TGCAGCGTTGGAGGGGGACACATGAACACTGAAGCTTTCTTT. Amino acids: CSVGGGHMNTEAFF.